This TCR beta chain stems from a study of CD8+ T cells in alopecia areata. This clone was picked up a small number of times. Reverse transcription of extracted RNA yielded cDNA, which provided the sequencing template. The assay was immunoSEQ multiplex PCR, and TCRdb's table has in-frame clones only and misses some. Among more than 100,000 clones listed, around 60% were seen once. The CDR3 runs to 14 residues. Germline CDR1 is SEHNR and CDR2 is FQNEAQ (reference sequence). Trimming left V 2 bases short and J 3 bases short, with 10 bases between. The origin of this receptor is a human donor with alopecia areata. The starting material was CD4+ T cells sorted from blood, obtained at week 0. J is TRBJ1-2 and V is TRBV7-9; D not resolved. The CDR3 DNA is TGTGCCAGCAGCTTAAGGGCAGAAGACTATGGCTACACCTTC. It specifies CASSLRAEDYGYTF.